This TCR beta chain was observed in a study of blood T cell repertoires in COVID-19. Across the study: From the United States, Italy and Spain came samples of acute and convalescent COVID-19. In each case, the material was cDNA or gDNA derived from T cells, B-cell-depleted T cells, or PBMCs.

Original methodology: Nucleated cell number was recorded as an estimate derived from reference gene primer amplification. The method was immunoSEQ multiplex PCR; TCRdb's version includes in-frame clones alone and lacks a portion of them. Clonal size and the V and J genes are those of that table, whereas D and trimming came from the DNA. This table holds 45,000 to 50,000 clones, roughly 90% found once. This TCR was sampled from a human donor in a cohort sampled during active COVID-19. Sequenced input: peripheral blood.

The CDR3 protein is CASSPMGRPGYTF. The CDR3 nucleotides read TGTGCCAGCTCACCAATGGGCAGACCTGGCTACACCTTC. The chain has TRBV18 and TRBJ1-2; D is uncertain. The V gene lost 2 bases and the J gene lost 7 bases, with 11 bases spanning the gap. The CDR3 contains 13 residues. Germline loops: CDR1 KGHSH, CDR2 LQKENI.